This TCR beta chain was profiled in a study of blood T cell repertoires in COVID-19. Study processing details: Reference gene primer amplification in the assay estimated nucleated cell counts. Method: immunoSEQ multiplex PCR; TCRdb's copy keeps in-frame clones and lacks some. That table gives V, J and clone size, and the DNA gave D and trimming. The sample lists roughly 61,000 clones, roughly two thirds seen once, with approximately 51% in the top ten. Clinical history reported by participants formed the basis on which cohorts were assigned. The CDR3 has 16 residues. CDR1 is SEHNR, CDR2 FQNEAQ, per germline (reference sequence). The V gene lost 1 base and the J gene lost 7 bases, with 17 bases spanning the gap.

The J gene is TRBJ2-1, the V gene TRBV7-9; maybe TRBD2 (6 bases). Sequenced sample: PBMCs or T cells enriched from blood (not recorded which). This clonotype originated in a woman aged 55 to 70 who had been exposed to COVID-19. The CDR3 nucleotides are TGTGCCAGCAGCTTAGTCTCCCCGGTTGGGGGGAATGAGCAGTTCTTC. This encodes CASSLVSPVGGNEQFF.